This is a list of T cell receptor beta chains from one sample in a study of preoperative IRX-2 immunotherapy in early breast cancer. Sequencing was performed with immunoSEQ multiplex PCR; in TCRdb, only in-frame clones are kept and a portion is missing. The sample lists roughly 25,000 clones, 80% to 90% occurring once. The material sequenced was tumor tissue, taken after IRX-2 immunotherapy. The receptors shown here come from a human donor with breast cancer. The conserved cysteine and the conserved F or W are not part of the CDR3 here. Fields, in order: V gene, CDR3 protein.

TRBV7-6,ASSNPTGEQY
TRBV30,AWSPAVSYT
TRBV18,ASSPREQSANTEAF
TRBV19,ASSIRTGGEKTQY
TRBV5-6,ASSLRLTGGSYHL
TRBV4-1,ASSTDRRNQPQH
TRBV7-9,ASSPRGAGVQETQY
TRBV30,ALQGGWYGYT
TRBV14,ASSRSYEQY
TRBV5-4,ASSPEFRGTEAF
TRBV10-2,ASSEGDYEQY
TRBV5-1,ASSLGGAETQY
TRBV7-6,ASSRGQNYGYT
TRBV27,ASSFRGSGSPLH
TRBV2,ASIQGAVGEKLF
TRBV2,ATERVGEKLF
TRBV21-1,ASSTRGQLNSPLH
TRBV7-9,ASSLMEGGAGT
TRBV7-2,ASSLDPATYEQY
TRBV19,ASSIGSSWGYT